This T cell receptor (beta chain) was observed in a study of spatial heterogeneity in lung cancer. The wider study: Mean representation of each unique TCR and UMI combination in the raw reads exceeded 8.5 occurrences.

Each CDR3 protein gets one entry after TCRdb re-called the 5' RACE reads with MiXCR. The sample has some 37,000 distinct CDR3 sequences, 6.5% to 9.5% seen once; the top ten hold under 30%. Per the germline V gene, CDR1 is SGHDN and CDR2 is FVKESK. Trimming removed 3 bases from V and 13 bases from J, with 18 bases in between. There are 13 residues in the CDR3. This clonotype has at least ten counts. Time point meaning: sample taken at primary tumor resection. The source is a male donor with early-stage non-small cell lung cancer. The sequencing used PBMCs, collected at surgery. V gene TRBV14 combines with J gene TRBJ1-2; D call uncertain. CDR3 sequence: CASSHRRTAETTF. For the CDR3, the DNA is TGTGCCAGCAGCCACCGTCGGACCGCCGAGACCACCTTC.